One T cell receptor (beta chain) is described in this entry. The CDR3 extends over 14 amino acids. Germline lookup yields CDR1 SGHTA and CDR2 FQGNSA. V was pared by 4 bases and J by 4 bases, with 4 bases of the junction left unmatched. The source of the sample is a study of blood T cell repertoires in COVID-19. Study in general: Both acute and convalescent COVID-19 samples were obtained from the United States, Italy and Spain. PBMCs, B-cell-depleted T cells, or T cells were the source of the cDNA or gDNA that made up the material.

The method was immunoSEQ multiplex PCR; TCRdb's version includes in-frame clones alone and lacks a portion of them. Of over 85,000 clones listed, around 80% are singletons. The specimen sequenced was peripheral blood. This TCR came from a man in his sixties with acute or convalescent COVID-19. The rearrangement links TRBV7-2 to TRBJ1-1; TRBD1 matches 9 bases. CDR3 amino acids: CASSSQGARTEAFF. CDR3 in DNA: TGTGCCAGCAGCTCACAGGGGGCGCGCACTGAAGCTTTCTTT.